A selection of T cell receptor beta chains follows, all from one sample in a study of T cells after posttransplantation cyclophosphamide. Clones were read by immunoSEQ multiplex PCR, and TCRdb kept only the in-frame ones, dropping some. The data contain more than 30,000 clones, 80% to 95% of them singletons. Sequencing was performed on naive CD4+ T cells sorted from PBMCs. All receptors come from a woman between 55 and 75 years old in good health, CMV-negative, and a related stem cell transplant donor. Both conserved end residues are trimmed from each CDR3.

>TRBJ2-7|TRBV7-9
ASSSQGYEQY
>TRBJ2-3|TRBV7-2
ASSLLAGVGDTQY
>TRBJ1-5|TRBV28
ASWESNQPQH
>TRBJ1-3|TRBV7-2
ASSPFGSGNTIY
>TRBJ2-7|TRBV5-4
ASSGGASGYEQY
>TRBJ1-5|TRBV28
ASIYGRGLNQPQH
>TRBJ1-5|TRBV5-5
ASSPAAVNQPQH
>TRBJ2-7|TRBV7-2
ASSPTGNSYEQY
>TRBJ1-3|TRBV19
ASSDEFSGNTIY
>TRBJ1-1|TRBV7-8
ASSLVRQGAEAF
>TRBJ2-3|TRBV9
ASSVGLGWGGNTRGDTQY
>TRBJ2-5|TRBV2
ASSWEGGGETQY
>TRBJ2-7|TRBV15
ATSSIGTGAYEQY
>TRBJ1-2|TRBV7-6
ASSLVYGRDYGYT
>TRBJ2-5|TRBV29-1
SADREFRQETQY
>TRBJ2-5|TRBV6-6
ASSRRLAGLQETQY
>TRBJ2-5|TRBV15
ATSRDLGAETQY
>TRBJ2-5|TRBV5-6
ASSFLAGRETQY
>TRBJ2-7|TRBV13
ASSSLFSGGPNEQY
>TRBJ1-4|TRBV4-1
ASSQEGGGATNEKLF
>TRBJ1-4|TRBV6-4
ASSGAREGARSANEKLF
>TRBJ2-7|TRBV4-3
ASSQDVRGSGYEQY
>TRBJ2-3|TRBV5-1
ASSISGRDTQY
>TRBJ1-2|TRBV28
ASTGQGPYGYT
>TRBJ2-7|TRBV10-1
ASSEGGGSEYEQY
>TRBJ2-1|TRBV7-9
ASSLAQTSGGGYNEQF
>TRBJ1-2|TRBV10-3
AISDGAVYGYT
>TRBJ2-1|TRBV7-2
ASSSVGTESYNEQF
>TRBJ2-7|TRBV5-6
ASSLALRGVAYEQY
>TRBJ2-5|TRBV9
ASSVGAGLETQY
>TRBJ2-7|TRBV6-1
ASSEDRPNYEQY
>TRBJ2-3|TRBV7-2
ASSLGIAGRDTQY
>TRBJ2-5|TRBV7-2
ASSLGISATQY
>TRBJ1-1|TRBV7-2
ASSSQGFTEAF